Listed here are 23 T cell receptor beta chains from one sample, sequenced in a study of patients and donors after allogeneic stem cell transplantation. TCRdb processed the RT-PCR reads anew with MiXCR; each CDR3 protein has one entry. The profile shows approximately 170,000 distinct CDR3 sequences, about a quarter of them singletons. The specimen was blood, either unsorted or a sorted T cell fraction (not recorded which). These receptors originate from a human donor who was either an allogeneic HSCT recipient or a stem cell or donor lymphocyte infusion donor (not recorded which). It is not recorded whose cells these are; they may come from a transplant donor.

In this sample, this clonotype turned up a few times. The genes are TRBV7-2 and TRBJ1-1; unclear D gene. V lost 5 bases and J lost 0, with 7 bases in between. The CDR3 loop spans 13 amino acids. CDR1 and CDR2 (germline): SGHTA, FQGNSA. CDR3 sequence: CASSHPVNTEAFF. The DNA of the CDR3 is TGTGCCAGCAGCCACCCAGTGAACACTGAAGCTTTCTTT.

This clonotype was recorded a few times. The chain combines TRBV24-1 with TRBJ2-1, with 11 bases that match TRBD2. This CDR3 region has 18 residues. Germline assignment: CDR1 KGHDR and CDR2 SFDVKD. J was trimmed by 8 bases and V by 4 bases; bases with no gene match: 15. The CDR3 loop reads CATSDPYVTSGTPHEQFF. The CDR3 nucleotides read TGTGCCACCAGTGACCCGTACGTGACTAGCGGGACCCCGCATGAGCAGTTCTTC.

The rearrangement joins TRBV6-2 or TRBV6-3 to TRBJ2-1; 8 bases map to TRBD2. V lost 0 bases and J lost 12; bases outside the gene matches: 1. This CDR3 has 12 amino acids. Germline-derived CDR1 and CDR2 are MNHEY and SVGEGT. The chain's CDR3 is CASSYSLAGQFF. CDR3 sequence (DNA): TGTGCCAGCAGTTACTCCCTAGCGGGGCAGTTCTTC.

This chain uses TRBV5-1 with TRBJ2-5, with a tentative D call TRBD1 (6 bases). Germline V gene data show CDR1 as SGHRS and CDR2 as YFSETQ. The CDR3 extends over 14 amino acids. Deletions cut 0 bases from V and 2 bases from J, with 8 bases between. The CDR3 DNA is TGCGCCAGCAGCTTGGAGGACAGACAAGAGACCCAGTACTTC. Encoded protein: CASSLEDRQETQYF.

This clonotype was counted a few times. This rearrangement joins TRBV4-1 to TRBJ2-5, with 9 nucleotides matching TRBD1. Germline-derived CDR1 and CDR2 are MGHRA and YSYEKL. This CDR3 region has 16 residues. With V trimmed by 4 bases and J by 1 base, 7 bases remained unmatched. CDR3 residues: CASSPSMGQGQETQYF. The CDR3 nucleotides read TGCGCCAGCAGCCCATCGATGGGACAGGGCCAAGAGACCCAGTACTTC.

This clonotype was detected a few times. This chain connects TRBV11-2 to TRBJ1-1, with D perhaps TRBD1 (5 bases). Germline values: CDR1 SGHAT, CDR2 FQNNGV. With 0 bases removed from V and 1 base from J, the gap between germline ends came to 12 bases. The CDR3 has 16 residues. The CDR3 sequence: CASSLEPGRKNTEAFF. The CDR3 nucleotides read TGTGCCAGCAGCTTAGAACCGGGACGGAAGAACACTGAAGCTTTCTTT.

The sample holds many counts of this clonotype. The chain joins TRBV9 to TRBJ1-1, with 7 nucleotides matching TRBD1. Germline trimming cut 0 bases from V and 1 base from J; bases unmatched to any gene: 12. CDR3 length equals 18 residues. Looked up from germline, CDR1 is SGDLS and CDR2 is YYNGEE. CDR3: CASSVAGTLGQQNTEAFF. The CDR3 DNA sequence: TGTGCCAGCAGCGTAGCGGGGACTTTGGGACAGCAGAACACTGAAGCTTTCTTT.

This sequence joins TRBV21-1 and TRBJ2-1; the table calls TRBD2, which could not be checked here. TRBV21-1 is listed as a pseudogene. This CDR3 has 14 residues. CDR3: CASSKGRGKNEQFF. The CDR3 region has the DNA TGTGCCAGCAGCAAAGGCAGAGGGAAGAATGAGCAGTTCTTC.

This clonotype turned up a few times. The chain couples TRBV5-1 to TRBJ1-6; TRBD1 might be the D (5 bases). The V end lost 6 bases, the J end lost 7 bases, and 11 bases lay between the germline ends. Germline CDR1 SGHRS, CDR2 YFSETQ. This CDR3 is built from 13 residues. CDR3 loop: CASNQGTNSPLHF. CDR3 DNA sequence: TGCGCCAGCAATCAGGGTACAAATTCACCCCTCCACTTT.

The rearrangement links TRBV29-1 to TRBJ1-2, with D possibly being TRBD1 (6 bases). This CDR3 has 12 amino acids. Looked up from germline, CDR1 is SQVTM and CDR2 is ANQGSEA. V was clipped by 8 bases and J by 4 bases, with 14 bases between them. The CDR3 DNA reads as TGCAGCATATGGACAGTCACCTATGGCTACACCTTC. Its translation is CSIWTVTYGYTF.

The table lists this clonotype with a few counts. This chain joins TRBV19 and TRBJ2-1; 12 bases are shared with TRBD1. Germline CDR1 is LNHDA and CDR2 is SQIVND (reference sequence). Trimming at V came to 4 bases and at J to 12 bases, leaving 10 bases not matched to a gene. The CDR3 is made up of 15 amino acids. The CDR3 coding sequence is TGTGCCAGTAGTACCCCCGGGACAGGGGGCTCGGGGCAGTTCTTC. Protein: CASSTPGTGGSGQFF.

The chain links TRBV29-1 to TRBJ1-2, with unresolved D. V lost 1 base, J lost 5 bases, and 11 bases lay in between. This CDR3 contains 13 residues. From germline, CDR1 is SQVTM and CDR2 ANQGSEA. The CDR3 is CSVEGPWDYGYTF. CDR3 in DNA: TGCAGCGTTGAAGGTCCGTGGGATTATGGCTACACCTTC.

This sequence joins TRBV6-5 and TRBJ2-1; TRBD1 matches 8 bases. The CDR3 runs to 16 residues. The germline gives CDR1 MNHEY, CDR2 SVGAGI. J lost 5 bases, V lost 10 bases, and 16 bases had no gene match. Here the CDR3 DNA reads TGTGCCACCAAAAAACGCCTCAGACAGGGGAACAATGAGCAGTTCTTC. Its translation: CATKKRLRQGNNEQFF.

This clonotype was counted between two and nine times. The rearrangement joins TRBV24-1 to TRBJ2-2; TRBD1 is a possible D gene (6 bases). The V gene lost 2 bases and the J gene lost 1 base, with 7 bases spanning the gap. CDR1 is KGHDR, CDR2 SFDVKD, per germline. The CDR3 consists of 15 residues. The CDR3 loop is CATSDSGQNTGELFF. For the CDR3, the DNA is TGTGCCACCAGTGATTCGGGACAGAACACCGGGGAGCTGTTTTTT.

The chain has TRBV14 and TRBJ2-3; 8 bases align to TRBD2. V was clipped by 1 base and J by 3 bases; unmatched bases: 6. Germline V gives CDR1 SGHDN, CDR2 FVKESK. The CDR3 length is 16 residues. The CDR3 loop reads CASSQVLAGPTDTQYF. CDR3 DNA: TGTGCCAGCAGCCAAGTTCTAGCGGGCCCGACAGATACGCAGTATTTT.

This clonotype was seen at least ten times. The rearrangement links TRBV12-3 or TRBV12-4 to TRBJ1-5; D might be TRBD1 (6 bases). Trimming shortened V by 2 bases and J by 7 bases, and 9 bases separated the two germline ends. The CDR3 is made up of 13 amino acids. The CDR3, as DNA: TGTGCCAGCAGTTTAACAGGGTGGCAGCCCCAGCATTTT. Its protein is CASSLTGWQPQHF.

This clonotype came up a few times. The chain employs TRBV20-1 and TRBJ1-6; D gene ambiguous. Trimming took off 0 bases at V and 0 bases at J, with 18 bases between the two ends. The CDR3 totals 19 residues. Germline CDR1 is DFQATT and CDR2 is SNEGSKA (reference sequence). Here the CDR3 DNA reads TGCAGTGCTAGAGATTATAGGACGCCCGGTAGCTCCTATAATTCACCCCTCCACTTT. Protein product: CSARDYRTPGSSYNSPLHF.

In this sample, this clonotype turned up many times. The chain recombines TRBV5-1 with TRBJ1-1; 7 nucleotides match TRBD1. Trimming cost V 2 bases and J 1 base; bases outside gene matches: 5. CDR3 size: 15 residues. Per the germline V gene, CDR1 is SGHRS and CDR2 is YFSETQ. The CDR3 sequence is CASSFPDRTNTEAFF. The CDR3 bases are TGCGCCAGCAGCTTCCCGGACAGGACGAACACTGAAGCTTTCTTT.

In its sample, this clonotype was seen a few times. The junction differs from germline at one of its ends, possibly a read error. The J gene is TRBJ2-7, the V gene TRBV20-1; 11 bases are shared with TRBD2. Per the germline V gene, CDR1 is DFQATT and CDR2 is SNEGSKA (reference sequence). The CDR3 extends over 15 amino acids. CDR3 amino acids: CSASSLRTSGYERYF. The CDR3, as DNA: TGCAGTGCTTCTTCTTTAAGGACTAGCGGGTACGAGCGGTACTTC.

This chain joins TRBV20-1 and TRBJ2-3, with unresolved D. Trimming left V 0 bases short and J 6 bases short, with 19 bases between. Germline V gene data show CDR1 as DFQATT and CDR2 as SNEGSKA (reference sequence). This CDR3 contains 16 residues. In DNA, the CDR3 is TGCAGTGCTAGAGAAGCTAGAATTTTTCTCTCGGATACGCAGTATTTT. Translation: CSAREARIFLSDTQYF.

This clonotype was picked up a small number of times. This chain links TRBV7-2 with TRBJ1-4; perhaps TRBD1 as D (6 bases). In germline, CDR1 is SGHTA, CDR2 FQGNSA. Trimming took 1 base from V and 2 from J, leaving 20 bases between them. CDR3 length: 19 residues. CDR3 bases: TGTGCCAGCAGCTTAGGGGGACACAGGGCCCGACGTACTAATGAAAAACTGTTTTTT. It specifies CASSLGGHRARRTNEKLFF.

V gene TRBV3-1 combines with J gene TRBJ1-1, with 9 bases matching TRBD1. J gave up 1 base and V 0 bases, and 12 bases lay outside the gene matches. This CDR3 spans 19 amino acids. The germline V gene encodes CDR1 LGHDT and CDR2 YNNKEL (reference sequence). CDR3: CASSQDWDLRGQGNTEAFF. CDR3 sequence (DNA): TGTGCCAGCAGCCAAGATTGGGACTTGAGGGGACAGGGGAACACTGAAGCTTTCTTT. Variable domain in full (rest from reference TRBV3-1 and TRBJ1-1): DTAVSQTPKYLVTQMGNDKSIKCEQNLGHDTMYWYKQDSKKFLKIMFSYNNKELIINETVPNRFSPKSPDKAHLNLHINSLELGDSAVYFCASSQDWDLRGQGNTEAFFGQGTRLTVV.

This chain uses TRBV10-3 with TRBJ2-3; D remains ambiguous. Germline CDR1 reads ENHRY; CDR2 reads SYGVKD. This CDR3 region has 14 residues. Deletions cut 2 bases from V and 1 base from J, with 7 bases between. The CDR3 DNA reads as TGTGCCATCAGTGAGAACGGTCGCACAGATACGCAGTATTTT. Protein: CAISENGRTDTQYF.